This TCR beta chain was documented in a study of blood T cell repertoires in COVID-19. V dropped 0 bases and J dropped 4 bases, with 7 bases sitting between them. The CDR3 runs to 13 residues. Per the germline V gene, CDR1 is SGHDT and CDR2 is YYEEEE. Assay used: immunoSEQ multiplex PCR; TCRdb lists only in-frame clones, some missing. The sample carries more than 300,000 clones, around 83% recorded once. The rearrangement links TRBV5-6 to TRBJ2-5; perhaps TRBD2 as D (5 bases). Sample: peripheral blood. This receptor was identified in a woman aged 45-65 years with acute or convalescent COVID-19. The CDR3 protein is CASSLARGETQYF. CDR3 DNA sequence: TGTGCCAGCAGCTTGGCCCGGGGAGAGACCCAGTACTTC. The full variable domain, in which reference TRBV5-6 and TRBJ2-5 provide the parts outside the CDR3, is DAGVTQSPTHLIKTRGQQVTLRCSPKSGHDTVSWYQQALGQGPQFIFQYYEEEERQRGNFPDRFSGHQFPNYSSELNVNALLLGDSALYLCASSLARGETQYFGPGTRLLVL.